This T cell receptor (beta chain) was captured by sequencing in a study of T cells after yellow fever vaccination. Study details: Fractions of limited cellularity were prepared by means of SMART-Seq v4 Ultra Low Input.

The ends were cut back, 2 bases at V and 7 bases at J, with 18 bases in the middle. Germline V gives CDR1 MNHEY, CDR2 SVGAGI. The CDR3 totals 16 residues. General study findings and limits: Any FACS-sorted repertoire could hold abundant clonotypes that contaminate it from the bulk population. The secondary response showed a weaker magnitude and a faster peak, day 5 versus 15. The study re-detected most primary-vaccination clones after the booster (roughly 95% CD4, approximately 88% CD8).

This clonotype was picked up a small number of times. As yet, its antigen is unknown. Via MiXCR, TCRdb re-called the 5' RACE reads, giving one row per CDR3 protein. Of around 600,000 distinct CDR3 sequences listed, 9% to 15% are singletons. The chain carries TRBV6-5 and TRBJ2-4; D might be TRBD2 (5 bases). The clonotype comes from a man younger than 45 who received the YFV17D yellow fever vaccine. The specimen was PBMCs, collected on the day of the yellow fever booster vaccination. The CDR3: CASSYTAGDFQNIQYF. CDR3 sequence (DNA): TGTGCCAGCAGTTACACTGCCGGGGATTTCCAGAACATTCAGTACTTC.